This T cell receptor (beta chain) appears in the sequencing data of a study of radiotherapy plus CTLA-4 blockade in lung cancer. For the study at large: Across the patients, objective responses occurred in about 19%, and disease control in about 29%. The study, taken as a whole, reports: The best prediction of response reportedly came from early blood T cell clone dynamics, with interferon-beta. Tumor-derived TCR clones expanded in blood after radiotherapy plus ipilimumab.

The table came from immunoSEQ multiplex PCR; TCRdb's copy has only in-frame clones and leaves some out. The sample yields tens of thousands of clones, about 79% seen once. The CDR3 length is 15 residues. The junction had 7 bases not matched to a gene; V was cut back by 4 bases and J by 8 bases. From germline, CDR1 is MNHEY and CDR2 SMNVEV (reference sequence). As concerns this clone: Its matching antigen is unknown.

This TCR was recovered from a human donor with non-small cell lung cancer who had a partial response to radiotherapy plus ipilimumab. Some clones in this sample may be carry-over from other donors' samples. Specimen: peripheral blood, collected from a patient treated with radiotherapy plus ipilimumab. This chain uses TRBV27 with TRBJ2-1, with 11 bases lining up with TRBD2. The CDR3 spells CASSYLAGGFDEQFF. CDR3 DNA sequence: TGTGCCAGCAGTTACTTAGCGGGAGGGTTCGATGAGCAGTTCTTC.